This TCR beta chain comes out of a study of blood T cell repertoires in COVID-19. Study background: Donors in the United States, Italy and Spain gave samples during acute or convalescent COVID-19. From T cells, B-cell-depleted T cells, or PBMCs came the material, which was cDNA or gDNA.

The germline V gene encodes CDR1 SGDLS and CDR2 YYNGEE. This CDR3 comprises 16 residues. V shed 0 bases and J 10 bases; nucleotides not matched to a gene: 13. Original handling: Scientists estimated how many nucleated cells there were by amplifying reference gene primers. Produced via immunoSEQ multiplex PCR; TCRdb's table is partial and in-frame only. V, J and clone size were drawn from that table, and D and trimming were deduced from the DNA. The table lists fewer than 250,000 clones, roughly four fifths of them singletons, with more than 4% in the top ten. This TCR was recovered from a man aged 50 or older with acute or convalescent COVID-19. This rearrangement joins TRBV9 to TRBJ2-1, with 7 bases fitting TRBD2. The sequencing sample was made of peripheral blood. The CDR3 region is CASSVVGGSRHGEQFF. DNA for the CDR3: TGTGCCAGCAGCGTAGTGGGCGGGAGCAGACACGGGGAGCAGTTCTTC.